The clone carrying this T cell receptor (beta chain) showed up many times. Antigen unknown. TCRdb itself ran the reads through MiXCR, one entry per CDR3 protein. Seen here are fewer than 1,000,000 distinct CDR3 sequences, approximately 33% observed once, and the top ten hold roughly 12%. This record belongs to a study of T cell repertoires in cytomegalovirus infection. Study-wide context: In public TCR beta signatures, there were indications of both CMV infection and matching HLA type. Findings and limits, study-wide: HLA-C-restricted CMV clonotypes gave the most frequent clonotype in two of eight donors. Cumulative frequency (of public TCR beta family members) identified carriers of CMV plus the relevant HLA.

CDR3 length: 16 residues. Germline values: CDR1 SGHTA, CDR2 FQGNSA. With 4 bases removed from V and 0 bases from J, the gap between germline ends came to 15 bases. The clonotype was recovered from a human donor in good health (CMV status not recorded). Some clones in this sample may be carry-over from other donors' samples. The gene calls are TRBV7-2 and TRBJ1-1; TRBD1 might be the D (6 bases). The material sequenced was cultured CD8+ T cells from PBMCs, taken from culture after CMV antigen stimulation. The CDR3, as DNA: TGTGCCAGCAGCTCCAGACAGGAGATCATGAACACTGAAGCTTTCTTT. Translating it yields CASSSRQEIMNTEAFF.